This record concerns one TCR beta chain sequence. The antigen is undetermined. Some clones are missing from TCRdb's copy, which holds only in-frame ones; the method was immunoSEQ multiplex PCR. The data show roughly 110,000 clones, approximately 80% seen once. This entry is derived from a study of PD-1 blockade in mismatch repair-deficient tumors. Study observations and caveats: After pembrolizumab, tumor-resident clones rose rapidly, then generally contracted before radiologic responses.

The CDR3 covers 14 residues. Trimming took off 10 bases at V and 4 bases at J, with 17 bases between the two ends. From germline, CDR1 is LGHNA and CDR2 YNFKEQ. The chain couples TRBV4-2 to TRBJ1-5, with a weak D call TRBD1 (5 bases). The TCR comes from an adult with mismatch repair-deficient cancer. The sequenced sample was peripheral blood, obtained roughly 60 weeks after starting pembrolizumab. The CDR3 DNA reads as TGTGCCACGAGCCTGGACACGGTGAATCAGCCCCAGCATTTT. Amino acid sequence: CATSLDTVNQPQHF.